The present T cell receptor (beta chain) was sequenced within a study of T cells expressing NK-cell markers (TCRdb year 2020). About the full investigation: In sorted CD3+CD56+NKG2C+, CD3+CD56+NKG2C- and CD3+CD56-NKG2C+ T-cell subsets from roughly 8 donors, TCR beta-chain repertoires were profiled. Among the eight sequenced donors, seven were HCMV-seropositive and one was HCMV-seronegative. The eight sequenced donors were randomly selected healthy volunteers, three men and five women. The libraries were sequenced on Illumina HiSeq 2000/2500, MiSeq or NextSeq, producing 2 x 150 bp reads. Results the study describes overall, beyond this receptor: Those dominant clonotypes were again the most abundant among CD3+CD56-NKG2C+ cells in several donors, at about 25-60.1%. In several donors, the dominant CD3+CD56+NKG2C+ clonotypes were found to rank among the top 10 CD8+ clonotypes and to make up 1.0-7.0% of CD8+ T cells. Whether the expanded NKG2C-expressing T cell clones were specific for HCMV antigens was left unclear.

The CDR3 spans 16 residues, from the cysteine through the phenylalanine. No nucleotide data were recorded. For CDR1 and CDR2, the germline V gene lists SGHRS and YFSETQ. HCMV serostatus was determined by detecting HCMV-specific IgG in serum with a commercial ELISA kit. Peripheral blood mononuclear cells were isolated from blood by Ficoll density gradient centrifugation. TCRdb shows the sequencer as Illumina HiSeq 2000. TCR beta cDNA libraries were prepared using 5'RACE template switching, which introduced a universal primer site and unique molecular identifiers. cDNA synthesis was primed from the TCR beta constant segment and was followed by two successive PCR amplification steps. From the authors' description of their analysis: MIGEC was used to demultiplex reads and group the reads by UMI, and MiTCR was used to assemble and quantify clonotypes. To remove erroneous sequences, TCR cDNA sequences were retained only when supported by two or more reads. The tcR package was used for downstream repertoire analysis, and clonotypes were matched between fractions using CDR3 nucleotide sequence together with V segment. VDJmatch was used to annotate antigen specificity against VDJdb, with one amino acid substitution in CDR3 permitted. TCRdb reprocessed the raw reads; every CDR3 protein sequence is a single record, and DNA is not supplied. TCRdb, not the authors, supplied the V and J calls. The sample table includes about 260,000 distinct CDR3 sequences. The ten largest make up 4.2% of the sample.

About this clonotype: The clone's antigen remains unknown.

The chain is made from TRBV5-1 and TRBJ1-2; lacking DNA, the TRBD1 call made by TCRdb goes unchecked. The sequencing input was blood T cells: a sorted CD56 or NKG2C T cell subset, CD4+ or CD8+ T cells, or bulk PBMC T cells (not recorded which). The TCR sequence derives from a woman aged 18 to 75 in good health. The CDR3 is CASSLVGEYGDYGYTF.